This T cell receptor beta chain is from a study of blood T cell repertoires in COVID-19. Across the study: Sample material is recorded as cDNA or gDNA derived from T cells, B-cell-depleted T cells, or PBMCs.

Germline lookup yields CDR1 SGHDT and CDR2 YYEEEE. V lost 0 bases and J lost 4, with 13 bases in between. This CDR3 is built from 15 residues. The table lists this clone with a few counts. Sequencing was performed with immunoSEQ multiplex PCR; in TCRdb, only in-frame clones are kept and a portion is missing. The repertoire consists of about 300,000 clones, with 87% occurring once and the leading ten covering around 6%. Those enrolled, adults aged roughly 18 to 90 years, came from 25 or so US areas. Cohort placement rested on clinical history that participants reported themselves. Recovery among Cohort 3 donors was established by two negative PCRs, clearance, or symptom resolution.

The chain combines TRBV5-6 with TRBJ1-1; D may be TRBD1 (6 bases). The sequence was collected from a woman in her 30s who had recovered from COVID-19. The sequenced sample consisted of PBMCs or T cells enriched from blood (not recorded which). CDR3 nucleotide sequence: TGTGCCAGCAGCTTGGAAGGGGGAGCAGGCACTGAAGCTTTCTTT. Encoded protein: CASSLEGGAGTEAFF.